The entry below gives a single T cell receptor beta chain sequence along with its context. Its specificity is unknown. This sample is drawn from a study of blood T cells in healthy people across ages. Study results and limitations: Aged donors had fewer naive CD4+ cells and lower diversity than long-lived donors.

Through a sample-barcoded 5' primer and a J-beta primer mix, a second PCR was run for roughly 6 to 12 cycles. The template-switch adaptor, which had 12 random nucleotides, put a tag on each cDNA molecule. Sequencing yielded, for each sample, at least 2.5 million paired-end reads carrying CDR3. TCRdb re-analysed the 5' RACE reads in MiXCR, keeping a single row per CDR3 protein. The sample includes 550,000 to 750,000 distinct CDR3 sequences, 21% of them seen just once. The ends were cut back, 5 bases at V and 0 bases at J, with 13 bases in the middle. Germline lookup yields CDR1 MNHEY and CDR2 SVGAGI. The CDR3 is 15 residues long.

This receptor was taken from a man in his sixties or seventies in good health. V gene TRBV6-5 combines with J gene TRBJ1-2, with D hard to call. The sequenced sample was blood. CDR3 protein: CASSRREGPNYGYTF. CDR3 DNA sequence: TGTGCCAGCAGTCGGCGGGAGGGCCCTAACTATGGCTACACCTTC.